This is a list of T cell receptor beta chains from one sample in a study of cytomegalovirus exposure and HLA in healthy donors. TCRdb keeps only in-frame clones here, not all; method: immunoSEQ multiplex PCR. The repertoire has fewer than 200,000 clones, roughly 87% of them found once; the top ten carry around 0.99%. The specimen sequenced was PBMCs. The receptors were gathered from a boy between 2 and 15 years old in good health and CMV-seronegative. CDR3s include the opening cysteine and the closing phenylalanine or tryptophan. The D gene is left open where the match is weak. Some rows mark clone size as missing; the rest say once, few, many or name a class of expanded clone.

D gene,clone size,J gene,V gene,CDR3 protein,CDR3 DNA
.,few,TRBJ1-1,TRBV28,CASSFTGLEAFF,TGTGCCAGCAGTTTCACAGGGCTTGAAGCTTTCTTT
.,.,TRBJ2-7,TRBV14,CASSMSTGFNEQYF,TGTGCCAGCAGCATGTCTACAGGGTTCAACGAGCAGTACTTC
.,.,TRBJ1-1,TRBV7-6,CASSFGQPNTEAFF,TGTGCCAGCAGCTTTGGACAACCGAACACTGAAGCTTTCTTT
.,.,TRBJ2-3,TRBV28,CASSLSGRGTDTQYF,TGTGCCAGCAGTTTATCCGGGAGAGGCACAGATACGCAGTATTTT
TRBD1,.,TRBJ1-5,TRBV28,CASSPPDRDNQPQHF,TGTGCCAGCAGCCCCCCGGACAGGGATAATCAGCCCCAGCATTTT
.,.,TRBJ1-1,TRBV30,CAWSEQEDTEAFF,TGTGCCTGGTCTGAGCAGGAGGACACTGAAGCTTTCTTT
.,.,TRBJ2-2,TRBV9,CASSVDFRHSNTGELFF,TGTGCCAGCAGCGTAGACTTTCGACACTCGAACACCGGGGAGCTGTTTTTT
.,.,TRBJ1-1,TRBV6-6,CASRGGTEAFF,TGTGCCAGCCGGGGGGGCACTGAAGCTTTCTTT
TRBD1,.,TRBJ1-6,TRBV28,CASSPDTGGRSPLHF,TGTGCCAGCAGTCCCGATACAGGGGGCAGATCACCCCTCCACTTT
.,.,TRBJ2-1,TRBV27,CASSEGNEQFF,TGTGCCAGCAGCGAGGGCAATGAGCAGTTCTTC
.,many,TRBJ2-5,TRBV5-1,CASSLGQAQETQYF,TGCGCCAGCAGCTTGGGACAGGCCCAAGAGACCCAGTACTTC
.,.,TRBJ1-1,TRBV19,CASTRLDMHTEAFF,TGTGCCAGTACGCGGCTGGACATGCACACTGAAGCTTTCTTT
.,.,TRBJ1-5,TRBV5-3,CARSFFIRRYDQPQHF,TGTGCCAGAAGCTTTTTTATCCGGAGGTATGATCAGCCCCAGCATTTT
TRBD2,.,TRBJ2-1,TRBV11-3,CASSFSGGYNEQFF,TGTGCCAGCAGCTTCTCGGGAGGGTACAATGAGCAGTTCTTC
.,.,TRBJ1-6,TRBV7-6,CASSLRSRNRTIPPLYNSPLHF,TGTGCCAGCAGCTTACGAAGTAGAAATCGGACAATCCCCCCTCTATATAATTCACCCCTCCACTTT
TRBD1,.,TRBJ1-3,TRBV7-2,CASSLAETGDSGNTIYF,TGTGCCAGCAGCTTAGCCGAGACAGGGGATTCTGGAAACACCATATATTTT
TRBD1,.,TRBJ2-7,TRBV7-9,CASSLGQASSYEQYF,TGTGCCAGCAGCTTGGGACAGGCAAGCTCCTACGAGCAGTACTTC
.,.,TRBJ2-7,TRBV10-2,CASREKARGEQYF,TGCGCCAGCAGGGAGAAAGCTAGGGGCGAGCAGTACTTC
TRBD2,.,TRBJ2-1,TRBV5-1,CASSGITGGRNEQFF,TGCGCCAGCAGCGGCATAACGGGGGGGCGCAATGAGCAGTTCTTC
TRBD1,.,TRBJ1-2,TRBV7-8,CASSPGLGQGSSNYGYTF,TGTGCCAGCAGCCCCGGTTTGGGACAGGGGTCCAGTAACTATGGCTACACCTTC
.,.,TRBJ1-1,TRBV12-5,CASDFTLRGYNEAFF,TGTGCTAGTGACTTTACGCTGAGGGGGTATAATGAAGCTTTCTTT
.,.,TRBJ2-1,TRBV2,CASSPTSIDEQFF,TGTGCCAGCAGCCCTACTAGTATCGATGAGCAGTTCTTC
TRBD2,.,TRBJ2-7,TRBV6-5,CASRVGLAGNYEQYF,TGTGCCAGCAGGGTGGGGCTAGCGGGCAACTACGAGCAGTACTTC
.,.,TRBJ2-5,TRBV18,CASSRSQETQYF,TGTGCCAGCTCACGCTCCCAGGAGACCCAGTACTTC
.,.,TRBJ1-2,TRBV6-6,CASSYSGPTGYTF,TGTGCCAGCAGTTACTCGGGCCCAACTGGCTACACCTTC